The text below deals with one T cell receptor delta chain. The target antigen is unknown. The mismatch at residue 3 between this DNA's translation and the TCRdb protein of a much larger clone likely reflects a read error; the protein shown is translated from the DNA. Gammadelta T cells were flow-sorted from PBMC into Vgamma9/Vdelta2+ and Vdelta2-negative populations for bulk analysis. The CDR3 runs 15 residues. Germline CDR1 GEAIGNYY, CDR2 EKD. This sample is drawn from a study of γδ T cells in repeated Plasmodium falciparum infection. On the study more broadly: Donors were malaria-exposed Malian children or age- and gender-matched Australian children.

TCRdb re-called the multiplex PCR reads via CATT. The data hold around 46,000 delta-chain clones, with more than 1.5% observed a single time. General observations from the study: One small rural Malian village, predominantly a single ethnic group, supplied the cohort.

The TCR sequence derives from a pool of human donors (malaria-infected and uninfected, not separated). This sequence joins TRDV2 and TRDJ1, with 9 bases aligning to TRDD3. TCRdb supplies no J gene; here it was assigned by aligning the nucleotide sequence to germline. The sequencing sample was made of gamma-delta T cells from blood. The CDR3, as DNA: TGTGCCAGTGACATGTTGGGGGGGATACCCGATAAACTCATCTTT. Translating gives CASDMLGGIPDKLIF.